The 17 T cell receptor beta chains in this list originate from one sample, sequenced in a study of monozygotic twins with inflammatory bowel disease. No DNA is given; TCRdb re-called the 5' RACE reads and lists each CDR3 protein once. The table lists approximately 210,000 distinct CDR3 sequences, with less than 9% in the top ten. Material for sequencing was blood. The origin of the receptors is a human donor with ulcerative colitis or Crohn's disease, or a healthy co-twin of an affected twin (not recorded which).

V usage is TRBV7-8 and J usage is TRBJ2-7; TCRdb selects TRBD1, and the lack of DNA leaves this call unchecked. CDR1 and CDR2 from the germline V gene are SGHVS and FQNEAQ. The CDR3 length is 16 residues. This CDR3 is CASSLVIRGDTYEQYF.

The chain is built from TRBV7-3 and TRBJ2-5; the D call of TRBD2 rests on TCRdb alone, since no DNA is present to check it. Germline lookup yields CDR1 SGHTA and CDR2 FQGTGA. The CDR3 covers 15 residues. This chain's CDR3 is CASSPNGGAGETQYF.

The chain recombines TRBV5-1 with TRBJ1-1; the TCRdb D gene call, TRBD1, has no DNA to confirm it. Germline assignment: CDR1 SGHRS and CDR2 YFSETQ. The CDR3 spans 15 residues. CDR3: CASSFTPGTGGEAFF.

This chain joins TRBV7-2 and TRBJ1-6; TCRdb proposes TRBD1, but this gene call is untestable without DNA. The CDR3 has 14 residues. CDR1 SGHTA and CDR2 FQGNSA come from the germline V gene. The CDR3 reads CASSLLGGNSPLHF.

The V gene is TRBV27, the J gene TRBJ2-3; TCRdb designates TRBD1, a call that cannot be tested without DNA. Germline loops: CDR1 MNHEY, CDR2 SMNVEV (reference sequence). The CDR3 is made up of 16 amino acids. The CDR3 spells CASSLLPGQETYTQYF.

The J gene is TRBJ2-5, the V gene TRBV7-6; TCRdb returns TRBD2, unconfirmable since there is no DNA. CDR1 is SGHVS and CDR2 is FNYEAQ in the germline V gene. CDR3 size: 17 residues. The CDR3 reads CASSLARTEVGFETQYF. Based on the CDR3 plus reference TRBV7-6 and TRBJ2-5, the full variable domain is GAGVSQSPRYKVTKRGQDVALRCDPISGHVSLYWYRQALGQGPEFLTYFNYEAQQDKSGLPNDRFSAERPEGSISTLTIQRTEQRDSAMYRCASSLARTEVGFETQYFGPGTRLLVL.

The chain couples TRBV7-7 to TRBJ2-1; TCRdb selects TRBD1, and the lack of DNA leaves this call unchecked. Germline V gene sequence: CDR1 SSHAT, CDR2 FNYEAQ (reference sequence). There are 15 residues in the CDR3. The CDR3 sequence is CASSLGGQGNNEQFF.

This rearrangement joins TRBV28 to TRBJ2-3; with no DNA, the TCRdb D assignment of TRBD2 cannot be verified. The CDR3 runs to 16 residues. From germline, CDR1 is MDHEN and CDR2 SYDVKM. The CDR3 reads CASSPGLAGVWDTQYF.

This chain links TRBV6-2 or TRBV6-3 with TRBJ1-1; TCRdb's D gene call, TRBD1, goes unchecked for lack of DNA. The CDR3 covers 14 residues. Germline V gene data show CDR1 as MNHEY and CDR2 as SVGEGT. CDR3: CASSYAGRFAEAFF.

J is TRBJ2-6 and V is TRBV6-2 or TRBV6-3; TCRdb proposes TRBD1, but this gene call is untestable without DNA. Germline loops: CDR1 MNHEY, CDR2 SVGEGT. This CDR3 has 17 amino acids. CDR3 in amino acids: CASSYPLGISGANVLTF.

The rearrangement links TRBV5-1 to TRBJ2-1; the TRBD1 assignment by TCRdb is unverifiable without DNA. Germline V gene sequence: CDR1 SGHRS, CDR2 YFSETQ. The CDR3 is 15 amino acids. Here the CDR3 reads CASSLGTGDYNEQFF.

The V and J genes are TRBV7-2 and TRBJ1-6; TCRdb names TRBD1, which stays unverified in the absence of DNA. The CDR3 is made up of 12 amino acids. CDR1 and CDR2 (germline): SGHTA, FQGNSA. The CDR3 is CASSLSGISLHF.

CDR3: CASSGAYEQYF. This chain connects TRBV5-1 to TRBJ2-7. Germline V gives CDR1 SGHRS, CDR2 YFSETQ. There are 11 residues in the CDR3.

The chain combines TRBV5-1 with TRBJ2-7; TCRdb lists TRBD1, though no DNA is available to test this call. CDR1 and CDR2 (germline): SGHRS, YFSETQ. The CDR3 loop spans 14 amino acids. The CDR3 spells CASSLDGTGYEQYF.

This rearrangement joins TRBV20-1 to TRBJ2-1; checking the TCRdb D call of TRBD1 is not possible without DNA. Germline assignment: CDR1 DFQATT and CDR2 SNEGSKA (reference sequence). The CDR3 spans 14 residues. CDR3 in amino acids: CSALPPANFNEQFF.

The chain carries TRBV28 and TRBJ1-2; TCRdb lists TRBD1, though no DNA is available to test this call. Germline CDR1 is MDHEN and CDR2 is SYDVKM. The CDR3 is 15 residues long. The CDR3 region is CASSLPRTGGYGYTF.

The chain joins TRBV6-5 to TRBJ2-7. The length of the CDR3 is 13 residues. Germline-derived CDR1 and CDR2 are MNHEY and SVGAGI. CDR3: CASSYRVSYEQYF.